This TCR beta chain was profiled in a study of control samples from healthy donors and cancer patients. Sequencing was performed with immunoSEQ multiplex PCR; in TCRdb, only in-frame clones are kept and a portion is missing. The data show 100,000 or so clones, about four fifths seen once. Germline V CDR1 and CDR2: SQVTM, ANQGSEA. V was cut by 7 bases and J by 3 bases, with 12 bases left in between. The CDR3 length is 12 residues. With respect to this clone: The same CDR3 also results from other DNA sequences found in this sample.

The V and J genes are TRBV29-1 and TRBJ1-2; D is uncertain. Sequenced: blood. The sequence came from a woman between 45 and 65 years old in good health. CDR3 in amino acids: CSALGGDYGYTF. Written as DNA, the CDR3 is TGCAGCGCTCTAGGAGGAGACTATGGCTACACCTTC.